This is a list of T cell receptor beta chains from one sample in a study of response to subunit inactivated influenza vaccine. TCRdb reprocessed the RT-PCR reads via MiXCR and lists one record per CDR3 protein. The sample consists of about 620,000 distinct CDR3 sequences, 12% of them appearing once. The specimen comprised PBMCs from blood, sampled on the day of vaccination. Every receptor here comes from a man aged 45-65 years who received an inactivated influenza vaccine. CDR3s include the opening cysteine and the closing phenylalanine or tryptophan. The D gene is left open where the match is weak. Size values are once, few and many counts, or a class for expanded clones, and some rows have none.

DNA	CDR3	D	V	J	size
TGTGCCAGCAGCTCCGGCTTACAGGGGGGTAATGGTGAAGCTTTCTTT	CASSSGLQGGNGEAFF	TRBD1	TRBV7-2	TRBJ1-1	many
TGTGCCAGCAGCTTAGTTGAGGATAGGGGTGAGCAGTTCTTC	CASSLVEDRGEQFF	.	TRBV7-8	TRBJ2-1	many
TGCGCCAGCAGCTCCCCGAGCTCCTACAATGAGCAGTTCTTC	CASSSPSSYNEQFF	.	TRBV4-1	TRBJ2-1	many
TGTGCCAGCAGCTTACAATCAAGCGGGACCAACACAGATACGCAGTATTTT	CASSLQSSGTNTDTQYF	TRBD2	TRBV7-2	TRBJ2-3	many
TGTGCCAGCAGCATAGCGGGAGTCTCCTACAATGAGCAGTTCTTC	CASSIAGVSYNEQFF	TRBD2	TRBV7-2	TRBJ2-1	.
TGTGCCAGCAGCGTTACCGACGGTGGTAATTCACCCCTCCACTTT	CASSVTDGGNSPLHF	.	TRBV9	TRBJ1-6	.
TGTGCCTCCCATAGACAGATGAACACTGAAGCTTTCTTT	CASHRQMNTEAFF	.	TRBV28	TRBJ1-1	.
TGCAGTGCTTCGGGACTAGCGTTAGGCGGGGAGCTGTTTTTT	CSASGLALGGELFF	TRBD2	TRBV20-1	TRBJ2-2	few
TGTGCCAGCAGTGAAGCGGGAAGGACCGTCGAGCAGTACTTC	CASSEAGRTVEQYF	.	TRBV2	TRBJ2-7	.
TGTGCCAGTAGTATTAGCCAGGGACAGGGGGCCAATGAGCAGTTCTTC	CASSISQGQGANEQFF	TRBD1	TRBV19	TRBJ2-1	.
TGCGCCAGCAGGAGATACACCGGGGAGCTGTTTTTT	CASRRYTGELFF	.	TRBV5-1	TRBJ2-2	.
TGCGCCAGCAGCCAAGATGGGATAGCGGGGGGGCTCCGCTCCTACGAGCAGTACTTC	CASSQDGIAGGLRSYEQYF	TRBD2	TRBV4-1	TRBJ2-7	few
TGTGCCACCCAGGGCTGGGAGACCCAGTACTTC	CATQGWETQYF	.	TRBV28	TRBJ2-5	.
TGTGCCTGGAGTGTACGGGTGGACTATGGCTACACCTTC	CAWSVRVDYGYTF	.	TRBV30	TRBJ1-2	.
TGTGCCAGCAGCTTTTCATTTCTGGCTACCTACAATGAGCAGTTCTTC	CASSFSFLATYNEQFF	.	TRBV5-6	TRBJ2-1	.
TGTGCCAGCAGCCCGATACTAGCGGGAGGATACGAGCAGTACTTC	CASSPILAGGYEQYF	TRBD2	TRBV7-9	TRBJ2-7	many
TGCAGTGCTAGAGATTCTAGAGGGCCCAGCTCCTACGAGCAGTACTTC	CSARDSRGPSSYEQYF	.	TRBV20-1	TRBJ2-7	few